The text below deals with one T cell receptor beta chain. Its antigen remains unidentified. Naive CD4+ cells were CD45RA-selected; the remaining cells were memory. This sample was included in a study of shared clonotypes between healthy human individuals. Study summary: Ranging from 18 to 49 in age, donors were two women and three men. Three plates were used per donor for CD4 naive, three for CD4 memory, two for CD8 naive and one for CD8 memory.

This table comes from immunoSEQ multiplex PCR, and its TCRdb copy is limited to in-frame clones, with some not included. The sample includes 2 million or so clones, roughly 96% of them seen just once. The CDR3 consists of 18 residues. The ends were cut back, 3 bases at V and 0 bases at J, with 20 bases in the middle. CDR1 is MNHEY and CDR2 is SMNVEV in the germline V gene (reference sequence). Findings and limits, study-wide: Tissues were not sampled, only blood, and their repertoires likely differ.

J is TRBJ1-2 and V is TRBV27; D is perhaps TRBD1 (5 bases). Sequenced material: naive CD4+ T cells sorted from blood. Subset of the sample: CD45RA+ positively selected. The TCR comes from a man aged 18 to 35 in good health. Written as DNA, the CDR3 is TGTGCCAGCAGTTTCAGCCCGGTGGGGGGGAGTTCTAACTATGGCTACACCTTC. Its translation: CASSFSPVGGSSNYGYTF.